What follows are 27 T cell receptor beta chains derived from one specimen sequenced in a study of cytomegalovirus exposure and HLA in healthy donors. PCR employed 60 Vbeta and 13 Jbeta primers. The method was immunoSEQ multiplex PCR; TCRdb's version includes in-frame clones alone and lacks a portion of them. The repertoire holds over 100,000 clones, with about 80% as singletons. The sequencing sample was made of PBMCs. The receptors derive from a woman between 45 and 65 years old in good health and CMV-seropositive.

This clone was counted a few times. The J gene is TRBJ2-5, the V gene TRBV6-5, with D possibly TRBD2 on 6 matching bases. CDR1 is MNHEY and CDR2 is SVGAGI in the germline V gene. The V and J ends lost 2 bases and 2 bases respectively, with 9 bases between them. The CDR3 spans 14 residues. The CDR3 coding sequence is TGTGCCAGCAGTTACGGAGGGTCTCAAGAGACCCAGTACTTC. This encodes CASSYGGSQETQYF.

The chain has TRBV5-6 and TRBJ2-5; D perhaps matches TRBD1 (6 bases). Germline V lookup: CDR1 SGHDT, CDR2 YYEEEE. V was trimmed by 3 bases and J by 10 bases, leaving 13 bases between them. The CDR3 extends over 12 amino acids. The CDR3 DNA sequence: TGTGCCAGCAGCTCCCCCAACAGGGACCAGTACTTC. Encoded protein: CASSSPNRDQYF.

This clone turned up a few times. V usage is TRBV21-1 and J usage is TRBJ2-3; the table assigns TRBD1, which was not confirmed against the DNA. TRBV21-1 is recorded as a pseudogene. CDR3 length: 17 residues. CDR3 region: CASSKGTGPASTDTQYF. The CDR3 bases are TGTGCCAGCAGCAAGGGGACAGGCCCAGCTAGCACAGATACGCAGTATTTT.

The gene calls are TRBV7-2 and TRBJ2-5, with 9 bases aligning to TRBD1. The V gene end was trimmed by 6 bases and the J gene end by 5 bases; junction bases not matched to a gene: 10. Germline lookup yields CDR1 SGHTA and CDR2 FQGNSA. The CDR3 runs 15 residues. CDR3: CASSYAGTGLETQYF. The CDR3 DNA is TGTGCCAGCAGTTATGCCGGGACAGGGCTGGAGACCCAGTACTTC.

This clone was counted once. The J gene is TRBJ2-1, the V gene TRBV12-5; no definite D call. Deletions cut 0 bases from V and 9 bases from J, with 6 bases between. Germline V gene lookup returns CDR1 LGHNT and CDR2 FRNRAP. CDR3 size: 12 residues. As DNA, the CDR3 is TGTGCTAGTGGTTTGGTTCCAGGTGAGCAGTTCTTC. This sequence encodes CASGLVPGEQFF.

V and J are TRBV5-1 and TRBJ2-5; D unresolved. V dropped 4 bases and J dropped 1 base, with 11 bases sitting between them. Germline-derived CDR1 and CDR2 are SGHRS and YFSETQ. There are 14 residues in the CDR3. The CDR3 is CASSAVGGQETQYF. CDR3 sequence (DNA): TGCGCCAGCAGCGCCGTCGGTGGCCAAGAGACCCAGTACTTC.

This rearrangement joins TRBV10-2 to TRBJ1-6; D unresolved. The ends were cut back, 3 bases at V and 9 bases at J, with 9 bases in the middle. The CDR3 covers 13 residues. Germline CDR1 reads WSHSY; CDR2 reads SAAADI. CDR3 region: CASSDQAGSPLHF. CDR3 nucleotide sequence: TGCGCCAGCAGTGACCAAGCGGGTTCACCCCTCCACTTT.

The rearrangement links TRBV6-1 to TRBJ2-5; 10 bases map to TRBD1. With 6 bases clipped from V and 5 bases from J, the junction kept 6 bases outside the gene matches. The CDR3 spans 14 residues. CDR1 MNHNS and CDR2 SASEGT come from the germline V gene. CDR3 in amino acids: CASSRLGQGETQYF. Here the CDR3 DNA reads TGTGCCAGCAGCCGCCTGGGACAGGGGGAGACCCAGTACTTC.

The J gene is TRBJ2-7, the V gene TRBV5-1; 8 bases align to TRBD1. The CDR3 contains 14 residues. After removal of 0 bases from V and 6 bases from J, the junction contained 5 bases not matched to a gene. Germline V lookup: CDR1 SGHRS, CDR2 YFSETQ. CDR3 region: CASSLATQGGEQYF. The CDR3 DNA follows: TGCGCCAGCAGCTTGGCCACACAGGGGGGCGAGCAGTACTTC. The entire variable domain, with the rest obtained from reference TRBV5-1 and TRBJ2-7, is as follows: KAGVTQTPRYLIKTRGQQVTLSCSPISGHRSVSWYQQTPGQGLQFLFEYFSETQRNKGNFPGRFSGRQFSNSRSEMNVSTLELGDSALYLCASSLATQGGEQYFGPGTRLTVT.

In its sample, this clone was seen a few times. The rearrangement uses TRBV7-9 and TRBJ1-5; 7 bases fit TRBD1. The CDR3 runs 14 residues. V was clipped by 5 bases and J by 6 bases; unmatched bases: 7. Germline CDR1 SEHNR, CDR2 FQNEAQ (reference sequence). CDR3 DNA: TGTGCCAGCAGCCCCCTGACAGGGAGTCAGCCCCAGCATTTT. Its protein product is CASSPLTGSQPQHF.

The chain uses TRBV5-6 and TRBJ2-5, with 10 positions matching TRBD1. Germline CDR1 reads SGHDT; CDR2 reads YYEEEE. Trimming removed 4 bases from V and 4 bases from J; junction bases left unmatched: 7. This CDR3 comprises 15 residues. DNA of the CDR3: TGTGCCAGCAGCATCCCGGGACAGGGGACAGAGACCCAGTACTTC. This codes for CASSIPGQGTETQYF.

V gene TRBV7-9 combines with J gene TRBJ1-2, with a possible D match to TRBD1 (6 bases). There are 15 residues in the CDR3. CDR1 is SEHNR, CDR2 FQNEAQ, per germline (reference sequence). The V end was cut by 4 bases, the J end by 3 bases, with 15 bases between. DNA of the CDR3: TGTGCCAGCAGCTCAGAGGGGGGGCGTCACTATGGCTACACCTTC. It specifies CASSSEGGRHYGYTF.

J is TRBJ2-2 and V is TRBV18; TRBD1 agrees at 10 bases. Germline values: CDR1 KGHSH, CDR2 LQKENI. This CDR3 is 16 amino acids long. The V and J ends lost 3 bases and 3 bases, in that order; junction bases with no gene match: 4. The DNA of the CDR3 is TGTGCCAGCTCACCGAGACAGGGGGCGGACACCGGGGAGCTGTTTTTT. Encoded protein: CASSPRQGADTGELFF. Looking up the rest from reference TRBV18 and TRBJ2-2 gives the full variable domain: NAGVMQNPRHLVRRRGQEARLRCSPMKGHSHVYWYRQLPEEGLKFMVYLQKENIIDESGMPKERFSAEFPKEGPSILRIQQVVRGDSAAYFCASSPRQGADTGELFFGEGSRLTVL.

The chain links TRBV7-2 to TRBJ2-1; tentatively, D is TRBD1 (5 bases). The CDR3 extends over 14 amino acids. The V and J ends lost 0 bases and 9 bases respectively, with 12 bases between them. Germline V gene lookup returns CDR1 SGHTA and CDR2 FQGNSA. CDR3 bases: TGTGCCAGCAGCTTAGCCCCCGGGCAGGGTGAGCAGTTCTTC. As protein: CASSLAPGQGEQFF.

This sequence joins TRBV4-3 and TRBJ2-1, with D hard to call. V was cut by 1 base and J by 3 bases, with 10 bases left in between. The CDR3 length is 15 residues. Germline V gene data show CDR1 as LGHNA and CDR2 as YSLEER. Here the CDR3 reads CASSQGSGGYNEQFF. DNA for the CDR3: TGCGCCAGCAGCCAAGGCTCTGGCGGCTACAATGAGCAGTTCTTC.

This clone has a handful of counts. This chain joins TRBV4-3 and TRBJ1-1; TRBD1 aligns across 7 bases. Losses at the gene ends were 1 base for V and 3 bases for J; bases not matched to a gene: 11. Germline V lookup: CDR1 LGHNA, CDR2 YSLEER. CDR3 length: 17 residues. The CDR3 spells CASSQASATGLHTEAFF. DNA for the CDR3: TGCGCCAGCAGCCAAGCCTCGGCGACAGGGTTGCACACTGAAGCTTTCTTT.

Only one count was recorded for this clone. The chain recombines TRBV4-1 with TRBJ1-5; possibly TRBD1 for D (5 bases). The V gene's germline CDR1 is MGHRA and CDR2 YSYEKL. The CDR3 consists of 14 residues. V dropped 1 base and J dropped 4 bases, with 8 bases sitting between them. CDR3 in amino acids: CASSQGQMNQPQHF. For the CDR3, the DNA is TGCGCCAGCAGCCAAGGACAGATGAATCAGCCCCAGCATTTT.

The sample holds a few counts of this clone. V gene TRBV7-9 combines with J gene TRBJ2-7, with TRBD2 matching 10 bases. Losses at the gene ends were 5 bases for V and 6 bases for J; bases not matched to a gene: 13. There are 16 residues in the CDR3. Germline V lookup: CDR1 SEHNR, CDR2 FQNEAQ (reference sequence). Written as DNA, the CDR3 is TGTGCCAGCAGCCCCCAAGGAGCGGGGGGGGCCATCGAGCAGTACTTC. Its translation: CASSPQGAGGAIEQYF.

This chain uses TRBV5-1 with TRBJ2-1; weak D call: TRBD2 (6 bases). With 5 bases removed from V and 8 bases from J, the gap between germline ends came to 20 bases. CDR3 length: 15 residues. CDR1 SGHRS and CDR2 YFSETQ come from the germline V gene. The CDR3 DNA follows: TGCGCCAGCAGGTTTACGGGGACTCCGTTTGATGAGCAGTTCTTC. It specifies CASRFTGTPFDEQFF.

The rearrangement joins TRBV5-5 to TRBJ2-5, with 11 bases fitting TRBD1. This CDR3 is 17 amino acids long. Losses at the gene ends were 0 bases for V and 1 base for J; bases not matched to a gene: 5. Germline V gene sequence: CDR1 SGHKS, CDR2 YYEKEE (reference sequence). The CDR3 DNA sequence: TGTGCCAGCAGCTTGGGGGGGACAGGGGGAAGCCAAGAGACCCAGTACTTC. Its protein is CASSLGGTGGSQETQYF.

The CDR3 DNA reads TGTGCCAGCAGTTCCCCGGCAGGTTCACTCTATGGCTACACCTTC. This codes for CASSSPAGSLYGYTF. The gene calls are TRBV6-5 and TRBJ1-2; D is ambiguous. The CDR3 is 15 residues long. Germline V lookup: CDR1 MNHEY, CDR2 SVGAGI. V was clipped by 4 bases and J by 4 bases, with 16 bases between them.

This chain joins TRBV10-1 and TRBJ2-3; possibly TRBD1 for D (6 bases). Germline V gives CDR1 WNHNN, CDR2 SYGVQD (reference sequence). The CDR3 has 14 amino acids. V lost 7 bases to trimming and J lost 4 bases, with 15 bases between them. CDR3 nucleotides: TGCGCCAGCAATTCGACAGGCAGGGCAGATACGCAGTATTTT. The encoded protein is CASNSTGRADTQYF.

The genes are TRBV11-3 and TRBJ2-5; a weak D match, TRBD2 (5 bases). This CDR3 comprises 12 residues. CDR1 and CDR2 (germline): SGHNT, YENEEA. Trimming left V 2 bases short and J 4 bases short, with 5 bases between. The CDR3 bases are TGTGCCAGCAGCTTACGGGGAGAGACCCAGTACTTC. Translation: CASSLRGETQYF.

The chain carries TRBV10-3 and TRBJ1-2; D possibly corresponds to TRBD1 (5 bases). Looked up from germline, CDR1 is ENHRY and CDR2 is SYGVKD. This CDR3 is 15 amino acids long. Trimming stripped 2 bases from V and 1 base from J, with 11 bases between. CDR3 sequence reads: CAISEATDRNYGYTF. DNA of the CDR3: TGTGCCATCAGTGAGGCGACAGACCGTAACTATGGCTACACCTTC.

The rearrangement links TRBV4-2 to TRBJ1-4; tentatively, D is TRBD1 (5 bases). The CDR3 has 13 amino acids. Trimming removed 2 bases from V and 7 bases from J, with 8 bases in between. Germline loops: CDR1 LGHNA, CDR2 YNFKEQ. The CDR3 DNA is TGTGCCAGCAGCCAACTCAGGGTTGAAAAACTGTTTTTT. Amino acids: CASSQLRVEKLFF.

The V call is TRBV2, the J call TRBJ2-7; D is ambiguous. V lost 7 bases, J lost 1 base, and 14 bases lay in between. Germline CDR1 reads SNHLY; CDR2 reads FYNNEI. This CDR3 is 14 amino acids long. CDR3 coding DNA: TGTGCCAGCACCTTACAGACCGTATCCTACGAGCAGTACTTC. This encodes CASTLQTVSYEQYF.

V usage is TRBV7-9 and J usage is TRBJ2-3; D remains unclear. Germline CDR1 and CDR2: SEHNR and FQNEAQ (reference sequence). The CDR3 contains 13 residues. Trimming shortened V by 5 bases and J by 6 bases, and 12 bases separated the two germline ends. Here the CDR3 DNA reads TGTGCCAGCAGCCCCCCTCCCTCGGATACGCAGTATTTT. Amino acids: CASSPPPSDTQYF. The whole variable domain, remainder taken from reference TRBV7-9 and TRBJ2-3, is DTGVSQNPRHKITKRGQNVTFRCDPISEHNRLYWYRQTLGQGPEFLTYFQNEAQLEKSRLLSDRFSAERPKGSFSTLEIQRTEQGDSAMYLCASSPPPSDTQYFGPGTRLTVL.